The present T cell receptor beta chain was sequenced within a study of identical twins. Whole-study results and caveats: While abundant cord blood beta clonotypes carried fewer insertions, memory repertoires showed no such pattern.

One entry per CDR3 protein, called by TCRdb with MiXCR from the 5' RACE reads. This sample has 1.5 million to 2 million distinct CDR3 sequences, with 25% to 35% found just once. Note on this clonotype: Antigen unknown.

Only healthy Caucasians were included as donors. The V end was cut by 2 bases, the J end by 9 bases, with 14 bases between. This CDR3 is 15 amino acids long. CDR1 is MNHNS and CDR2 is SASEGT in the germline V gene. The genes are TRBV6-1 and TRBJ1-6; D remains ambiguous. This receptor was identified in a newborn girl in good health. The sample comprised cord blood. The CDR3 DNA is TGTGCCAGCAGTGAACGAGGCCCGACGGTTTCACCCCTCCACTTT. Translation gives CASSERGPTVSPLHF.